Listed below are T cell receptor beta chains from one sample, sequenced in a study of blood T cell repertoires in COVID-19. TCRdb keeps only in-frame clones here, not all; method: immunoSEQ multiplex PCR. The data show 120,000 or so clones, roughly four fifths seen once. The source material was peripheral blood. These receptors came from a man between 25 and 39 years old with COVID-19, enrolled during active disease. CDR3s include the opening cysteine and the closing phenylalanine or tryptophan. A D gene is named only where the DNA matches it firmly. Clone size is stated in some rows and not others, as once, few, many or a class when expanded.

v_call	clone_size	j_call	d_call	cdr3_nt	cdr3_aa
TRBV28	.	TRBJ2-5	TRBD1	TGTGCCAGCAGTCCGACAGGGGATGAGACCCAGTACTTC	CASSPTGDETQYF
TRBV7-3	.	TRBJ2-3	.	TGTGCCAGCAGCTTAAGACTTACTAGCACAGATACGCAGTATTTT	CASSLRLTSTDTQYF
TRBV28	.	TRBJ2-3	.	TGTGCCAGCAGTTCTCGGGATACGCAGTATTTT	CASSSRDTQYF
TRBV9	.	TRBJ1-1	.	TGTGCCAGCAGCTTGGGGCAGCCGAACACTGAAGCTTTCTTT	CASSLGQPNTEAFF
TRBV30	once	TRBJ2-1	.	TGTGCCTGGAGTCCCTTGGGACTGACCTTTTTCTACAATGAGCAGTTCTTC	CAWSPLGLTFFYNEQFF
TRBV19	.	TRBJ2-5	.	TGTGCCAGCCCCTGGGCTAAAGAGACCCAGTACTTC	CASPWAKETQYF
TRBV30	few	TRBJ1-6	TRBD1	TGTGCCTGGAGCCTGGGACAGGGCATATTTTCACCCCTCCACTTT	CAWSLGQGIFSPLHF
TRBV5-4	.	TRBJ2-3	.	TGTGCCAGCAGCTTGCAGGTAGTAGGTGCAGATACGCAGTATTTT	CASSLQVVGADTQYF
TRBV5-1	.	TRBJ2-1	TRBD2	TGCGCCAGCAGCTTGGCCCTAGCGGGGGTTCTTGCAGGTTACAATGAGCAGTTCTTC	CASSLALAGVLAGYNEQFF
TRBV5-6	.	TRBJ2-7	TRBD1	TGTGCCAGCAGCTCCCTGGGTAGGGGGCGGGACGAGCAGTACTTC	CASSSLGRGRDEQYF
TRBV3-1/TRBV3-2	.	TRBJ2-2	.	TGTGCCAGCAGCCAAGAAACCGGCTGGGTTGCAGGGAGGACCGGGGAGCTGTTTTTT	CASSQETGWVAGRTGELFF
TRBV6-5	.	TRBJ2-2	TRBD2	TGTGCCAGCACAACTAGCGGGAACACCGGGGAGCTGTTTTTT	CASTTSGNTGELFF
TRBV6-5	.	TRBJ1-4	TRBD1	TGTGCCAGCAGACGACAGGGCGATGAAAAACTGTTTTTT	CASRRQGDEKLFF
TRBV18	.	TRBJ1-1	.	TGTGCCAGCTCACCCATGACAGGCGCTCACACTGAAGCTTTCTTT	CASSPMTGAHTEAFF
TRBV6-5	.	TRBJ2-7	TRBD1	TGTGCCAGCAGTTACACCACAGGGGGTCCTTCCTACGAGCAGTACTTC	CASSYTTGGPSYEQYF
TRBV4-3	.	TRBJ2-7	.	TGCGCCAGCAGCCAAGAGTTGTCCCCGAGCGAGCAGTACTTC	CASSQELSPSEQYF
TRBV5-4	.	TRBJ1-2	.	TGTGCCAGCAGCTTAGGCGGAGCTAACTATGGCTACACCTTC	CASSLGGANYGYTF
TRBV6-2/TRBV6-3	.	TRBJ2-5	.	TGTGCCAGCAGTTATTCGCGAGAGACCCAGTACTTC	CASSYSRETQYF
TRBV7-9	few	TRBJ2-7	.	TGTGCCAGCAGCTTAGCCGGGGTCTACGAGCAGTACTTC	CASSLAGVYEQYF
TRBV5-1	.	TRBJ1-3	.	TGCGCCAGCCACCGGGGCTCTGGAAACACCATATATTTT	CASHRGSGNTIYF
TRBV12-5	.	TRBJ1-6	TRBD1	TGTGCTAGTGGACCCGGACAGGGCTATTCACCCCTCCACTTT	CASGPGQGYSPLHF
TRBV28	.	TRBJ1-5	.	TGTGCCAGCAGTTTTTCAGGGGTTGGGAATCAGCCCCAGCATTTT	CASSFSGVGNQPQHF
TRBV10-2	.	TRBJ2-1	TRBD1	TGCGCCACGAATCCGGGACAGGGCTACAATGAGCAGTTCTTC	CATNPGQGYNEQFF
TRBV30	few	TRBJ2-7	TRBD1	TGTGCCTGGACAAGGGACAGGGCCTACGAGCAGTACTTC	CAWTRDRAYEQYF
TRBV2	.	TRBJ2-7	.	TGTGCCAGCAGTGAATCGGGCGGGGGCCTCTTC	CASSESGGGLF
TRBV5-5	.	TRBJ2-5	TRBD1	TGTGCCAGCAGCGCGACAGGGAGTCAGACCCAGTACTTC	CASSATGSQTQYF
TRBV7-8	.	TRBJ1-6	TRBD1	TGTGCCAGCAGCTTTTTTTCTACAGGGGGCTATAATTCACCCCTCCACTTT	CASSFFSTGGYNSPLHF
TRBV11-3	.	TRBJ2-7	TRBD1	TGTGCCATCCGTTACAGGGGATTCAACGAGCAGTACTTC	CAIRYRGFNEQYF
TRBV7-2	.	TRBJ2-7	TRBD2	TGTGCCAGCAGCTTAGAAGTAAACCTAGCGGGGGGGGAACAGTACTTC	CASSLEVNLAGGEQYF
TRBV2	.	TRBJ2-1	.	TGTGCCAGCAGTGAAGGATCCGGGTGGCCATACAATGAGCAGTTCTTC	CASSEGSGWPYNEQFF
TRBV12-3/TRBV12-4	.	TRBJ2-1	.	TGTGCCAGCACAATGGGGGGAAATGAGCAGTTCTTC	CASTMGGNEQFF
TRBV3-1/TRBV3-2	.	TRBJ2-6	TRBD2	TGTGCCAGCAGCCAAGAGGGAGGGGCGACTGGGGCCAACGTCCTGACTTTC	CASSQEGGATGANVLTF
TRBV6-2/TRBV6-3	.	TRBJ1-5	TRBD1	TGTGCCAGCAGCGACAGGGTAGGTCAGCCCCAGCATTTT	CASSDRVGQPQHF
TRBV19	.	TRBJ1-2	TRBD1	TGTGCCAGTACTAATGACAGGGCCTGGAATTATGGCTACACCTTC	CASTNDRAWNYGYTF
TRBV30	.	TRBJ2-2	TRBD2	TGTGCCTGGAGCTCACTAGCGGGAGAGGCCGGGGAGCTGTTTTTT	CAWSSLAGEAGELFF
TRBV6-5	.	TRBJ1-6	.	TGTGCCAGCAGTGACTCCTGGACGGGATCACCCCTCCACTTT	CASSDSWTGSPLHF
TRBV5-1	few	TRBJ2-7	TRBD1	TGCGCCAGCAGCTTGTTGGGATTTGAGATGGGACAGCCATACGAGCAGTACTTC	CASSLLGFEMGQPYEQYF
TRBV6-5	.	TRBJ2-3	TRBD1	TGTGCCAGCAGAAGGGGGCGTACGTCAGATACGCAGTATTTT	CASRRGRTSDTQYF
TRBV12-5	.	TRBJ2-3	TRBD2	TGTGCTAGTGGTTTGGCACTAGCGGGGGGGCTTGGCACAGATACGCAGTATTTT	CASGLALAGGLGTDTQYF
TRBV7-8	.	TRBJ2-7	TRBD1	TGTGCCAGCAGCGCGACAGGGGGTATCTTAACACAGTACTTC	CASSATGGILTQYF